This T cell receptor beta chain was captured in a study of siplizumab effects on memory and regulatory T cells. Trimming shortened V by 3 bases and J by 5 bases, and 7 bases separated the two germline ends. This CDR3 region has 12 residues. Per the germline V gene, CDR1 is SNHLY and CDR2 is FYNNEI. Generated by immunoSEQ multiplex PCR, the TCRdb table keeps only in-frame clones and is missing some. The sample has around 77,000 clones, 91% seen once. About this clone itself: Antigen unknown.

Study results and caveats: The Treg-derived share of mappable alloreactive CD4+ clones averaged 68.8% with siplizumab and approximately 30% in controls. Naive or memory phenotype assignment was not possible for roughly 75-96% of proliferating CD4+ or CD8+ clones.

This rearrangement joins TRBV2 to TRBJ2-5; D is ambiguous. The sequenced sample consisted of CD8+ T cells sorted from blood. The source of this sequence is a human donor in good health. The CDR3 sequence: CASSDGFETQYF. The DNA for the CDR3 is TGTGCCAGCAGTGACGGGTTTGAGACCCAGTACTTC.